This T cell receptor beta chain emerged from a study of T cell changes during pregnancy in multiple sclerosis. Germline V lookup: CDR1 SGHTA, CDR2 FQGNSA. The CDR3 is 15 amino acids. V gave up 3 bases and J gave up 3 bases; unmatched junction bases: 6. Sequenced by immunoSEQ multiplex PCR; TCRdb stores in-frame clones only, minus some. The sample yields approximately 92,000 clones, approximately 92% seen once. Sequenced here: peripheral blood, sampled in the first trimester of pregnancy. The clonotype was recovered from a female donor with multiple sclerosis, enrolled in a pregnancy study. The rearrangement joins TRBV7-2 to TRBJ2-3; 7 bases agree with TRBD2. The CDR3 spells CASSLGLADTDTQYF. For the CDR3, the DNA is TGTGCCAGCAGCTTGGGGCTAGCGGATACAGATACGCAGTATTTT.